Listed below are T cell receptor beta chains from one sample, sequenced in a study of blood T cell repertoires in COVID-19. The assay was immunoSEQ multiplex PCR, and TCRdb's table has in-frame clones only and misses some. The sample consists of fewer than 300,000 clones, 80% to 90% of them appearing once. Sequenced sample: PBMCs or T cells enriched from blood (not recorded which). The source is a woman aged 25-40 years who had recovered from COVID-19. Each CDR3 is given with its conserved first and last residue. D genes are given only for firm matches. Rows may omit the clone size; those that give it use once, few, many or a size class.

TRBV11-1	TRBD2	TRBJ2-3	NA	CASSFGGSTDTQYF	TGTGCCAGCAGCTTCGGGGGGAGCACAGATACGCAGTATTTT
TRBV28	TRBD1	TRBJ2-7	few	CASRWGQGGYEQYF	TGTGCCAGCAGATGGGGACAGGGGGGATACGAGCAGTACTTC
TRBV28	NA	TRBJ2-6	NA	CASRLQGSGANVLTF	TGTGCCAGCAGGCTACAGGGCTCTGGGGCCAACGTCCTGACTTTC
TRBV12-1	NA	TRBJ1-6	NA	CASSVWTNRDRDYSPLHF	TGTGCCAGCAGCGTCTGGACTAACCGGGACAGGGATTATTCACCCCTCCACTTT
TRBV29-1	TRBD2	TRBJ2-1	NA	CSVDKREGGNEQFF	TGCAGCGTCGACAAGCGGGAGGGCGGCAATGAGCAGTTCTTC
TRBV7-8	NA	TRBJ1-1	NA	CASSQGTVKNTEAFF	TGTGCCAGCAGCCAGGGGACTGTCAAGAACACTGAAGCTTTCTTT
TRBV6-5	TRBD2	TRBJ2-1	NA	CASSYDTAGGNNEQFF	TGTGCCAGCAGTTACGATACAGCGGGGGGGAACAATGAGCAGTTCTTC
TRBV28	TRBD2	TRBJ2-1	once	CASSLTSDYNEQFF	TGTGCCAGCAGTTTGACTAGCGATTACAATGAGCAGTTCTTC
TRBV30	NA	TRBJ1-1	NA	CAWSGESEAFF	TGTGCCTGGAGTGGGGAGTCTGAAGCTTTCTTT
TRBV19	NA	TRBJ1-1	NA	CASSPHQTEAFF	TGTGCCAGTAGTCCCCATCAGACTGAAGCTTTCTTT
TRBV25-1	TRBD1	TRBJ1-2	NA	CASRGDRGQAGVNYGYTF	TGTGCCAGCAGAGGGGACAGGGGCCAAGCGGGTGTTAACTATGGCTACACCTTC
TRBV27	NA	TRBJ2-7	NA	CASSGTLWSEQYF	TGTGCCAGCAGTGGGACTCTATGGTCTGAGCAGTACTTC
TRBV7-2	NA	TRBJ1-2	NA	CASSPLTSFGYTF	TGTGCCAGCAGCCCCCTAACGTCATTTGGCTACACCTTC
TRBV19	TRBD2	TRBJ2-7	NA	CASSSMGLNYEQYF	TGTGCCAGTAGTTCAATGGGACTAAACTACGAGCAGTACTTC
TRBV28	NA	TRBJ2-1	NA	CASSGYQGPYNEQFF	TGTGCCAGCTCAGGGTATCAGGGTCCGTACAATGAGCAGTTCTTC
TRBV18	TRBD1	TRBJ2-2	once	CASSPGQGDTGELFF	TGTGCCAGCTCACCCGGACAGGGGGACACCGGGGAGCTGTTTTTT
TRBV10-3	TRBD1	TRBJ2-7	NA	CAIGRKGQINEQYF	TGTGCCATCGGTAGAAAGGGACAGATCAACGAGCAGTACTTC
TRBV5-1	TRBD2	TRBJ2-7	NA	CASSLGPRTSGLDEQYF	TGCGCCAGCAGCTTGGGGCCGAGGACTAGCGGACTAGACGAGCAGTACTTC
TRBV28	TRBD1	TRBJ1-5	NA	CASSLLYLRDRVSNQPQHF	TGTGCCAGCAGTTTACTTTATCTCCGGGACAGGGTTAGCAATCAGCCCCAGCATTTT
TRBV13	NA	TRBJ1-1	NA	CASSLGGEMNTEAFF	TGTGCCAGCAGCTTAGGAGGAGAGATGAACACTGAAGCTTTCTTT
TRBV3-1/TRBV3-2	NA	TRBJ1-5	NA	CASSQDRYQPQHF	TGTGCCAGCAGCCAAGATCGGTATCAGCCCCAGCATTTT
TRBV7-9	TRBD1	TRBJ1-4	NA	CASSPPYGQGGREKLFF	TGTGCCAGCAGCCCACCATACGGACAGGGGGGTCGGGAAAAACTGTTTTTT
TRBV2	TRBD1	TRBJ2-5	few	CASSRQGVSGETQYF	TGTGCCAGCAGTCGTCAGGGGGTTTCGGGGGAGACCCAGTACTTC
TRBV15	TRBD1	TRBJ2-3	NA	CATSKAPGQSTDTQYF	TGTGCCACCAGCAAAGCCCCGGGACAGAGCACAGATACGCAGTATTTT
TRBV20-1	TRBD1	TRBJ1-2	few	CSATTGDGYTF	TGCAGTGCCACAACAGGGGACGGCTACACCTTC
TRBV10-1	TRBD1	TRBJ1-5	few	CASSTGGPGQPQHF	TGCGCCAGCAGTACAGGGGGCCCGGGTCAGCCCCAGCATTTT
TRBV11-2	NA	TRBJ1-1	NA	CASSHRTVNTEAFF	TGTGCCAGCAGCCACAGAACAGTGAACACTGAAGCTTTCTTT
TRBV28	NA	TRBJ1-1	NA	CASSLSGYTEAFF	TGTGCCAGCAGTTTATCGGGGTACACTGAAGCTTTCTTT
TRBV10-3	NA	TRBJ1-1	NA	CAISPGGGSTEAFF	TGTGCCATCAGCCCCGGGGGGGGGTCCACTGAAGCTTTCTTT
TRBV5-1	TRBD2	TRBJ2-5	few	CASRTGTGTSRETQYF	TGCGCCAGCAGAACCGGGACCGGGACTAGCCGGGAGACCCAGTACTTC
TRBV6-5	NA	TRBJ2-7	NA	CASPWHEQYF	TGTGCCAGCCCCTGGCACGAGCAGTACTTC
TRBV14	NA	TRBJ2-7	NA	CASSQDISYEQYF	TGTGCCAGCAGCCAAGACATCTCCTACGAGCAGTACTTC
TRBV29-1	NA	TRBJ2-5	NA	CSVIGGGNEQETQYF	TGCAGCGTTATAGGTGGGGGGAACGAACAAGAGACCCAGTACTTC
TRBV5-8	TRBD2	TRBJ2-3	NA	CASSLVSGRGTTDTQYF	TGTGCCAGCAGCTTGGTTAGCGGGAGGGGAACTACAGATACGCAGTATTTT
TRBV7-8	TRBD1	TRBJ1-2	NA	CASSSGQGYKESDGYTF	TGTGCCAGCAGCTCCGGACAGGGCTATAAGGAAAGCGATGGCTACACCTTC
TRBV5-4	NA	TRBJ1-2	NA	CASSRRDEGGYTF	TGTGCCAGCAGCCGCAGGGATGAAGGCGGCTACACCTTC